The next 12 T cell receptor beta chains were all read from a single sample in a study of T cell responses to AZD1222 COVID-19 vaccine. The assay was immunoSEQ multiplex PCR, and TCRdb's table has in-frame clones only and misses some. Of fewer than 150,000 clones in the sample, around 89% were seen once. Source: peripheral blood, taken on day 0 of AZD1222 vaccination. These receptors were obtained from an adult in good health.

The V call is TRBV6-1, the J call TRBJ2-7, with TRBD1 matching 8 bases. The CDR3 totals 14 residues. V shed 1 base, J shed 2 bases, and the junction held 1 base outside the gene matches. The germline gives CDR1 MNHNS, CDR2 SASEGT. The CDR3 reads CASSEGDRPYEQYF. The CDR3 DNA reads TGTGCCAGCAGTGAAGGGGACAGGCCCTACGAGCAGTACTTC.

The CDR3 DNA reads TGTGCCAGCAGCTTAGTTGGCGGGGGCTACAATGAGCAGTTCTTC. Its protein product is CASSLVGGGYNEQFF. The rearrangement links TRBV7-6 to TRBJ2-1, with TRBD2 matching 7 bases. Losses at the gene ends were 1 base for V and 3 bases for J; bases not matched to a gene: 3. This CDR3 region has 15 residues. The germline CDR1 and CDR2 sequences are SGHVS and FNYEAQ.

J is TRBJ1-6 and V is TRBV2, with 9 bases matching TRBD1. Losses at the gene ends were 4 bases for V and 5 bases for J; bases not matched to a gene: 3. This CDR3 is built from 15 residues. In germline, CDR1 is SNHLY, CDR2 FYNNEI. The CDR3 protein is CASSGRQGDNSPLHF. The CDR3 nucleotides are TGTGCCAGCAGTGGCCGACAGGGGGATAATTCACCCCTCCACTTT. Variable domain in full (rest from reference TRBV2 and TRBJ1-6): EPEVTQTPSHQVTQMGQEVILRCVPISNHLYFYWYRQILGQKVEFLVSFYNNEISEKSEIFDDQFSVERPDGSNFTLKIRSTKLEDSAMYFCASSGRQGDNSPLHFGNGTRLTVT.

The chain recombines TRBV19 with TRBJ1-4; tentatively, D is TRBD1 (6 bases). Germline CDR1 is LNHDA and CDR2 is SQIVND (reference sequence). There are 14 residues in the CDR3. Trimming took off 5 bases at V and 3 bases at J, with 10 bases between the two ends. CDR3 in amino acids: CASSVQGANEKLFF. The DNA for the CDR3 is TGTGCCAGTAGTGTACAGGGAGCTAATGAAAAACTGTTTTTT.

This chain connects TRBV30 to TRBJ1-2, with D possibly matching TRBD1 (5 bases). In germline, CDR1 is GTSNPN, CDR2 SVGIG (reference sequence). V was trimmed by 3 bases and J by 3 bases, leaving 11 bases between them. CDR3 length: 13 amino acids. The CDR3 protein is CAWSPRGYYGYTF. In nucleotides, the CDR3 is TGTGCCTGGAGCCCAAGGGGTTACTATGGCTACACCTTC. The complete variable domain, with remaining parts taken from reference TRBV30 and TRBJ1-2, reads SQTIHQWPATLVQPVGSPLSLECTVEGTSNPNLYWYRQAAGRGLQLLFYSVGIGQISSEVPQNLSASRPQDRQFILSSKKLLLSDSGFYLCAWSPRGYYGYTFGSGTRLTVV.

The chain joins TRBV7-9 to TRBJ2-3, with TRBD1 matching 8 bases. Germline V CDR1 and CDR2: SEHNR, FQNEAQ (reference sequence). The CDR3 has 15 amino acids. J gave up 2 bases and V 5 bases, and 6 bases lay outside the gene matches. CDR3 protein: CASSMTGVLTDTQYF. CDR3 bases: TGTGCCAGCAGCATGACAGGGGTCCTCACAGATACGCAGTATTTT.

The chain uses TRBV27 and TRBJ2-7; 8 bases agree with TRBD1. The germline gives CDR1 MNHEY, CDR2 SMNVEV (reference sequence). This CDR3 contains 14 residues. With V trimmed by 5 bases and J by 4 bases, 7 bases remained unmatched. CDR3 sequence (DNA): TGTGCCAGCAGTGCAGGACAGGGAGGATACGAGCAGTACTTC. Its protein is CASSAGQGGYEQYF.

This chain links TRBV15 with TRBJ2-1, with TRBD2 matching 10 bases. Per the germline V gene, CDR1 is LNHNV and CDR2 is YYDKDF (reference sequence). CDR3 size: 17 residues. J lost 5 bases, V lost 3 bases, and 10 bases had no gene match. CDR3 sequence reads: CATSRRTSGRGDNEQFF. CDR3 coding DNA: TGTGCCACCAGCAGGCGTACCAGCGGGAGGGGGGACAATGAGCAGTTCTTC.

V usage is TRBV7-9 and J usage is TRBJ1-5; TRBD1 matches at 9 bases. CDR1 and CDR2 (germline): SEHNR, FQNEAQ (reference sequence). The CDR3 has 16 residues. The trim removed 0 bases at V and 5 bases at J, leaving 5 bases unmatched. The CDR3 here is CASSLAGGQGDQPQHF. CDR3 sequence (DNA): TGTGCCAGCAGCTTAGCCGGGGGACAGGGAGATCAGCCCCAGCATTTT.

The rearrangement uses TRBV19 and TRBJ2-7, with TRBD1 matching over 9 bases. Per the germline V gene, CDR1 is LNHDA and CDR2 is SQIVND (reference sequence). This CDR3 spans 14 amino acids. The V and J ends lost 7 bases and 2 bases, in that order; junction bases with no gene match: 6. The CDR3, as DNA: TGTGCCAGTAACAAAGGGGACAGGGCCTACGAGCAGTACTTC. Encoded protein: CASNKGDRAYEQYF.

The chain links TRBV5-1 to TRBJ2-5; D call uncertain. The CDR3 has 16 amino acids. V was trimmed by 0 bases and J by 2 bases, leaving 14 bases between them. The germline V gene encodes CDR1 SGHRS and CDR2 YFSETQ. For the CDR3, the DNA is TGCGCCAGCAGCTTGGTCCCCACGCGCCGACAAGAGACCCAGTACTTC. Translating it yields CASSLVPTRRQETQYF.

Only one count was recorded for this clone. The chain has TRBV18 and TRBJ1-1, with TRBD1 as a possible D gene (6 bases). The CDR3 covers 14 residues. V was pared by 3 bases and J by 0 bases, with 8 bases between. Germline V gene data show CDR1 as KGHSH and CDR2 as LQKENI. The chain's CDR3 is CASSPDRLNTEAFF. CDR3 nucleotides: TGTGCCAGCTCACCGGACAGACTGAACACTGAAGCTTTCTTT. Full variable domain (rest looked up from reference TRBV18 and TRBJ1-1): NAGVMQNPRHLVRRRGQEARLRCSPMKGHSHVYWYRQLPEEGLKFMVYLQKENIIDESGMPKERFSAEFPKEGPSILRIQQVVRGDSAAYFCASSPDRLNTEAFFGQGTRLTVV.